Reported below is one T cell receptor beta chain. The data are from a study of blood T cell repertoires in COVID-19. Study information: Samples representing acute and convalescent COVID-19 were sourced from the United States, Italy and Spain. T cells, B-cell-depleted T cells, or PBMCs provided the cDNA or gDNA that served as material.

Looked up from germline, CDR1 is SGHDT and CDR2 is YYEEEE. The V end lost 0 bases, the J end lost 6 bases, and 18 bases lay between the germline ends. The CDR3 extends over 16 amino acids. The protocol was immunoSEQ multiplex PCR, while the TCRdb copy is restricted to in-frame clones and leaves out a portion. The sample includes around 130,000 clones, around three quarters seen only once; the top ten take roughly 15%. Sequenced material: peripheral blood. The sequence was collected from a man over 45 with acute or convalescent COVID-19. The genes are TRBV5-6 and TRBJ1-1; D not certain. The CDR3 reads CASSLDIGRGNPEAFF. The CDR3 nucleotides are TGTGCCAGCAGCTTGGATATAGGGAGAGGTAACCCTGAAGCTTTCTTT.